This TCR beta chain was identified during a study of T cell responses to AZD1222 COVID-19 vaccine. TCRdb's table, derived via immunoSEQ multiplex PCR, lists solely in-frame clones and lacks some. Of about 100,000 clones in the sample, around 87% were seen once. The CDR3 is made up of 18 amino acids. With V trimmed by 1 base and J by 6 bases, 11 bases remained unmatched. CDR1 and CDR2 from the germline V gene are SGHTA and FQGNSA. Material: peripheral blood, obtained on day 0 of MenACWY control vaccination. The chain recombines TRBV7-2 with TRBJ2-7; 14 bases are a match to TRBD2. The sequence was collected from an adult in good health. CDR3 DNA sequence: TGTGCCAGCAGCTTAGTGGGACTAGCGGGAGTAATTGTGATCGAGCAGTACTTC. This codes for CASSLVGLAGVIVIEQYF. The whole variable domain, filled in from reference TRBV7-2 and TRBJ2-7, reads GAGVSQSPSNKVTEKGKDVELRCDPISGHTALYWYRQSLGQGLEFLIYFQGNSAPDKSGLPSDRFSAERTGGSVSTLTIQRTQQEDSAVYLCASSLVGLAGVIVIEQYFGPGTRLTVT.